Listed below are T cell receptor beta chains from one sample, sequenced in a study of blood T cell repertoires in COVID-19. Repertoires were generated with immunoSEQ multiplex PCR, while TCRdb's copy carries only in-frame clones and drops some. Among 120,000 or so clones listed, approximately 81% were seen once. The sample comprised peripheral blood. The receptors here all came from a man aged 55 to 70 with acute or convalescent COVID-19. Each CDR3 is given with its conserved first and last residue. A D gene is named only where the DNA matches it firmly. Not every row has a clone size; where given, it reads once, few, many or a size class.

TRBJ1-2	TRBD1	TRBV9	.	TGTGCCAGCAGCGAACACGGGACAGGGATCAAATATGGCTACACCTTC	CASSEHGTGIKYGYTF
TRBJ1-1	.	TRBV19	few	TGTGCCAGTAGTCCCGGGAAGGGTTATGGGACTGAAGCTTTCTTT	CASSPGKGYGTEAFF
TRBJ2-7	TRBD2	TRBV28	.	TGTGCCAGCATTCGAGCACTAGCGGAGTACGAGCAGTACTTC	CASIRALAEYEQYF
TRBJ2-1	.	TRBV11-2	few	TGTGCCAGCAGCTCGGGGACAGAGCAGTTCTTC	CASSSGTEQFF
TRBJ1-1	.	TRBV7-6	.	TGTGCCAGCAGCCACGTGGAGGGGCGGACTGAAGCTTTCTTT	CASSHVEGRTEAFF
TRBJ2-3	TRBD1	TRBV27	.	TGTGCCAGCAGACTACAGGGGACAGGGCGGGTGGCAGATACGCAGTATTTT	CASRLQGTGRVADTQYF
TRBJ1-5	.	TRBV24-1	.	TGTGCCACCGAAGGAGGCAGGGGTTTAATGCAGCCCCAGCATTTT	CATEGGRGLMQPQHF
TRBJ2-3	TRBD2	TRBV9	.	TGTGCCAGCAGCGCACCCCTTCGGGGGGGCGGCACAGATACGCAGTATTTT	CASSAPLRGGGTDTQYF
TRBJ2-5	.	TRBV9	.	TGTGCCAGCAGCGTAGCCCCAGGAAGCCAAGAGACCCAGTACTTC	CASSVAPGSQETQYF
TRBJ1-6	.	TRBV12-3/TRBV12-4	.	TGTGCCAGCAGTAGGCAGGGTGGCTCACCCCTCCACTTT	CASSRQGGSPLHF
TRBJ1-1	.	TRBV7-9	few	TGTGCCAGCAGCTTAGGTCGTGGGGGCCTAGGGACGAACACTGAAGCTTTCTTT	CASSLGRGGLGTNTEAFF
TRBJ2-2	.	TRBV21-1	.	TGTGCCAGCAGCCCCACAGGGACAGGGACCGGGGAGCTGTTTTTT	CASSPTGTGTGELFF
TRBJ2-1	.	TRBV6-2/TRBV6-3	.	TGTGCCAGCAGTGACCGAGGCAATGAGCAGTTCTTC	CASSDRGNEQFF
TRBJ1-2	.	TRBV2	.	TGTGCCAGCAGGGTCTCACTCGATGGCTACACCTTC	CASRVSLDGYTF
TRBJ2-1	TRBD2	TRBV24-1	.	TGTGCCACCAGTGATTTTATCGCGGGAGAAATGGGGAATGAGCAGTTCTTC	CATSDFIAGEMGNEQFF
TRBJ1-2	.	TRBV28	once	TGTGCCAGCAGTTCACGGGATGGCTACACCTTC	CASSSRDGYTF
TRBJ1-1	TRBD1	TRBV5-1	.	TGCGCCAGCAGCCAGGGGACAGGATCGAACACTGAAGCTTTCTTT	CASSQGTGSNTEAFF
TRBJ2-7	TRBD2	TRBV5-1	.	TGCGCCAGCAAGACTAGCGGGACTTACGAGCAGTACTTC	CASKTSGTYEQYF
TRBJ1-1	.	TRBV5-1	few	TGCGCCAGCTCTCTAGGGGTTTTGGTCACTGAAGCTTTCTTT	CASSLGVLVTEAFF
TRBJ1-2	.	TRBV10-3	.	TGTGCCATCACTAGGGGTAACGCCTATGGCTACACCTTC	CAITRGNAYGYTF
TRBJ1-1	.	TRBV2	once	TGTGCCAGCAATCTCCCCACTGAAGCTTTCTTT	CASNLPTEAFF
TRBJ2-1	TRBD1	TRBV29-1	.	TGCAGCGTTGACGAAGGACAGGGGGTTGCGCAGTTCTTC	CSVDEGQGVAQFF
TRBJ2-2	.	TRBV9	.	TGTGCCAGCAGTCTACGGTCAGGGGTCATCACCGGGGAGCTGTTTTTT	CASSLRSGVITGELFF
TRBJ1-5	.	TRBV7-3	.	TGTGCCAGCAACCAGAAGAGGGAGGGGACATCGTACAATCAGCCCCAGCATTTT	CASNQKREGTSYNQPQHF
TRBJ2-1	TRBD2	TRBV6-6	once	TGTGCCAGCAGTAAGCCTACTAGCGCCCCCTACAATGAGCAGTTCTTC	CASSKPTSAPYNEQFF
TRBJ2-7	TRBD1	TRBV9	few	TGTGCCAGCAGCGGAAACAGGGGCTCGTACGAGCAGTACTTC	CASSGNRGSYEQYF